The present TCR beta chain was sequenced within a study of blood T cell repertoires in COVID-19. Recovered Cohort 3 donors showed two negative PCRs, clearance, or symptom resolution. Generated by immunoSEQ multiplex PCR, the TCRdb table keeps only in-frame clones and is missing some. This sample has around 140,000 clones, with around 86% found just once. The CDR3 is 15 residues long. The V end lost 7 bases, the J end lost 6 bases, and 17 bases lay between the germline ends. Germline lookup yields CDR1 SGHTS and CDR2 YDEGEE. Sequencing used PBMCs or T cells enriched from blood (not recorded which). V is TRBV5-8 and J is TRBJ1-6, with D perhaps TRBD1 (5 bases). The receptor's source is a man between 60 and 70 years old who had recovered from COVID-19. The CDR3 loop is CASGDAVRGNSPLHF. Written as DNA, the CDR3 is TGTGCCAGCGGAGATGCAGTAAGGGGTAATTCACCCCTCCACTTT. Based on the CDR3 plus reference TRBV5-8 and TRBJ1-6, the full variable domain is EAGVTQSPTHLIKTRGQQATLRCSPISGHTSVYWYQQALGLGLQFLLWYDEGEERNRGNFPPRFSGRQFPNYSSELNVNALELEDSALYLCASGDAVRGNSPLHFGNGTRLTVT.